This TCR beta chain was documented in a study of blood T cells in healthy people across ages. The germline gives CDR1 GTSNPN, CDR2 SVGIG (reference sequence). The CDR3 is made up of 12 amino acids. The V gene lost 8 bases and the J gene lost 11 bases, with 21 bases spanning the gap. The authors ran a second PCR of roughly 6 to 11 cycles using a sample-barcoded 5' primer and a J-beta primer mix. TCRdb re-called the 5' RACE reads with MiXCR, one entry per CDR3 protein. The sample has fewer than 900,000 distinct CDR3 sequences, 35% to 40% seen once; the top ten hold under 15%. The receptor comes from a man younger than 35 in good health. Sequenced material: blood. The V gene is TRBV30, the J gene TRBJ2-5; TRBD1 is a possible D gene (5 bases). The CDR3 nucleotides read TGTGCCGGGGCGCATTACGCCAATGAGCAGTACTTC. As protein: CAGAHYANEQYF.